The 28 T cell receptor beta chains below were found in one sample sequenced in a study of response to subunit inactivated influenza vaccine. TCRdb passed the RT-PCR reads through MiXCR, listing each CDR3 protein once. The repertoire holds approximately 730,000 distinct CDR3 sequences, with roughly 13% as singletons. Sample: PBMCs from blood, taken 14 to 15 days before vaccination. These receptor sequences come from a man between 50 and 59 years old who received an inactivated influenza vaccine.

This clonotype has at least ten counts. The V and J genes are TRBV2 and TRBJ1-1; a possible D gene is TRBD1 (5 bases). This CDR3 is built from 15 residues. The ends were cut back, 7 bases at V and 0 bases at J, with 15 bases in the middle. Germline V gives CDR1 SNHLY, CDR2 FYNNEI. In DNA, the CDR3 is TGTGCCAGCAACTTCCAGGGACTAATGAACACTGAAGCTTTCTTT. Its translation: CASNFQGLMNTEAFF.

This clonotype came up a few times. The chain uses TRBV28 and TRBJ2-1; D is unresolved. Germline CDR1 and CDR2: MDHEN and SYDVKM. The V gene lost 5 bases and the J gene lost 4 bases, with 30 bases spanning the gap. This CDR3 region has 20 residues. The CDR3 protein is CASSTRVATPLPPTYNEQFF. The CDR3 DNA sequence: TGTGCCAGCAGTACCCGGGTTGCCACCCCCCTACCCCCGACTTACAATGAGCAGTTCTTC.

In this sample, this clonotype turned up a few times. V is TRBV27 and J is TRBJ1-6; 7 bases map to TRBD1. The CDR3 loop spans 14 amino acids. V lost 5 bases, J lost 7 bases, and 5 bases stayed unmatched. Germline V gives CDR1 MNHEY, CDR2 SMNVEV (reference sequence). The CDR3: CASSGGQFNSPLHF. The CDR3 nucleotides read TGTGCCAGCAGTGGGGGACAGTTCAATTCACCCCTCCACTTT.

This clonotype was counted a few times. The chain links TRBV12-3 or TRBV12-4 to TRBJ2-7; 7 bases match TRBD2. CDR3 size: 15 residues. J gave up 4 bases and V 0 bases, and 6 bases lay outside the gene matches. This chain's CDR3 is CASSLAGGFLYEQYF. The CDR3 nucleotides read TGTGCCAGCAGTTTAGCGGGAGGGTTCCTTTACGAGCAGTACTTC.

In its sample, this clonotype was seen many times. This chain links TRBV3-1 with TRBJ1-6, with 9 bases matching TRBD1. The CDR3 totals 14 residues. Germline V gene lookup returns CDR1 LGHDT and CDR2 YNNKEL (reference sequence). Trimming removed 5 bases from V and 7 bases from J; junction bases left unmatched: 3. For the CDR3, the DNA is TGTGCCAGCAGCTCCGGGACAGGGAATTCACCCCTCCACTTT. This sequence encodes CASSSGTGNSPLHF.

This clonotype turned up a few times. J is TRBJ2-1 and V is TRBV7-9, with 8 positions matching TRBD2. CDR1 and CDR2 (germline): SEHNR, FQNEAQ (reference sequence). V shed 0 bases and J 7 bases; nucleotides not matched to a gene: 8. The CDR3 covers 16 residues. The CDR3 bases are TGTGCCAGCAGCTTAGCGATGCAGCGGGGGAGGAATGAGCAGTTCTTC. Amino acid sequence: CASSLAMQRGRNEQFF.

Ten or more counts support this clonotype. In DNA, the CDR3 is TGCAGTGCTAGAGATGCGAGTAGCACAGATACGCAGTATTTT. Translated, it gives CSARDASSTDTQYF. This chain uses TRBV20-1 with TRBJ2-3; D call uncertain. Trimming removed 0 bases at V and 0 bases at J, with 7 bases between. This CDR3 is 14 amino acids long. From germline, CDR1 is DFQATT and CDR2 SNEGSKA (reference sequence).

V and J are TRBV24-1 and TRBJ2-1; 9 bases match TRBD1. V lost 3 bases and J lost 7; bases outside the gene matches: 3. The CDR3 runs 14 residues. Germline CDR1 KGHDR, CDR2 SFDVKD. For the CDR3, the DNA is TGTGCCACCAGTGATGGGACAGGGAGTAATGAGCAGTTCTTC. It is translated as CATSDGTGSNEQFF.

This sequence joins TRBV28 and TRBJ2-1, with 11 bases identical to TRBD2. Germline assignment: CDR1 MDHEN and CDR2 SYDVKM. J gave up 4 bases and V 6 bases, and 8 bases lay outside the gene matches. This CDR3 region has 16 residues. The chain's CDR3 is CASSLLAGGQYNEQFF. For the CDR3, the DNA is TGTGCCAGCAGCCTCTTAGCGGGGGGGCAATACAATGAGCAGTTCTTC.

This clonotype has just a few counts. The V gene is TRBV20-1, the J gene TRBJ2-1; D perhaps matches TRBD1 (6 bases). There are 15 residues in the CDR3. CDR1 and CDR2 from the germline V gene are DFQATT and SNEGSKA (reference sequence). V was clipped by 4 bases and J by 0 bases, with 13 bases between them. The CDR3 nucleotides read TGCAGTGCTACCTCCACAGGGAGCTCCTACAATGAGCAGTTCTTC. Its translation: CSATSTGSSYNEQFF.

V usage is TRBV6-1 and J usage is TRBJ2-2, with a weak D call TRBD2 (5 bases). CDR1 MNHNS and CDR2 SASEGT come from the germline V gene. Trimming stripped 10 bases from V and 6 bases from J, with 12 bases between. The CDR3 has 12 amino acids. The CDR3 coding sequence is TGTGCCACTGAGGGTTACGCCGGGGAGCTGTTTTTT. Its translation: CATEGYAGELFF.

This clonotype has only a few counts. This chain joins TRBV5-1 and TRBJ2-5; 9 bases are shared with TRBD1. Germline CDR1 reads SGHRS; CDR2 reads YFSETQ. Trimming took 4 bases from V and 4 from J; bases not matched to a gene: 2. The CDR3 is 13 residues long. CDR3 coding DNA: TGCGCCAGCAGCCCGGACAGGGGAGAGACCCAGTACTTC. Translated, it gives CASSPDRGETQYF.

This clonotype was counted many times. V is TRBV7-8 and J is TRBJ2-3; D ambiguous. The V gene lost 4 bases and the J gene lost 5 bases, with 13 bases spanning the gap. This CDR3 has 14 residues. The germline gives CDR1 SGHVS, CDR2 FQNEAQ. CDR3 sequence (DNA): TGTGCCAGCAGCTCCTCACCCCCGCAAGATACGCAGTATTTT. It is translated as CASSSSPPQDTQYF.

The chain has TRBV28 and TRBJ2-1, with 13 nucleotides matching TRBD2. The J segment lost 1 base and the V segment lost 5 bases, leaving 11 bases of the junction unmatched. CDR3 size: 19 residues. The V gene's germline CDR1 is MDHEN and CDR2 SYDVKM. In DNA, the CDR3 is TGTGCCAGCAGTGGCCGAGGACTAGCGGGAGTGGGGTCCTACAATGAGCAGTTCTTC. Amino acid sequence: CASSGRGLAGVGSYNEQFF.

This clonotype appeared a single time. The V and J genes are TRBV4-2 and TRBJ1-2, with TRBD1 as a possible D gene (5 bases). The CDR3 loop spans 15 amino acids. Per the germline V gene, CDR1 is LGHNA and CDR2 is YNFKEQ. V dropped 4 bases and J dropped 0 bases, with 12 bases sitting between them. CDR3 bases: TGTGCCAGCAGCCGCGCAGGGTCGGCTAACTATGGCTACACCTTC. Its protein product is CASSRAGSANYGYTF.

In its sample, this clonotype was seen many times. The genes are TRBV11-1 and TRBJ2-1; no firm D call. The CDR3 spans 13 residues. V lost 1 base to trimming and J lost 9 bases, with 10 bases between them. Germline CDR1 reads SGHAT; CDR2 reads FQDESV (reference sequence). CDR3 DNA: TGTGCCAGCAGCTTAGGGGCAGGCGGTGAGCAGTTCTTC. It codes for CASSLGAGGEQFF. The full variable domain, completed using reference TRBV11-1 and TRBJ2-1, is EAEVAQSPRYKITEKSQAVAFWCDPISGHATLYWYRQILGQGPELLVQFQDESVVDDSQLPKDRFSAERLKGVDSTLKIQPAELGDSAMYLCASSLGAGGEQFFGPGTRLTVL.

This clonotype was observed a handful of times. This rearrangement joins TRBV5-1 to TRBJ2-1; 11 bases line up with TRBD2. The germline gives CDR1 SGHRS, CDR2 YFSETQ. CDR3 length: 13 amino acids. V lost 4 bases and J lost 10; bases outside the gene matches: 4. This CDR3 reads CASSGGTSGEQFF. DNA for the CDR3: TGCGCCAGCAGCGGAGGGACTAGCGGAGAGCAGTTCTTC. Together with reference TRBV5-1 and TRBJ2-1, the CDR3 gives the full variable domain: KAGVTQTPRYLIKTRGQQVTLSCSPISGHRSVSWYQQTPGQGLQFLFEYFSETQRNKGNFPGRFSGRQFSNSRSEMNVSTLELGDSALYLCASSGGTSGEQFFGPGTRLTVL.

CDR3 sequence (DNA): TGTGCCAGCAGCTTAGGCGGCAGGTCGAAGACCCAGTACTTC. It specifies CASSLGGRSKTQYF. The rearrangement uses TRBV7-7 and TRBJ2-5; D is unclear. Trimming stripped 1 base from V and 6 bases from J, with 12 bases between. The CDR3 has 14 amino acids. CDR1 is SSHAT, CDR2 FNYEAQ, per germline (reference sequence).

This clonotype was counted between two and nine times. This sequence joins TRBV10-3 and TRBJ1-6; D remains ambiguous. The germline V and J ends were trimmed by 3 bases and 7 bases, with 7 bases remaining between them. Per germline, CDR1 ENHRY and CDR2 SYGVKD. The CDR3 runs to 13 residues. The CDR3 region has the DNA TGTGCCATCAGTGACGAGATCAATTCACCCCTCCACTTT. Its translation: CAISDEINSPLHF.

This sequence joins TRBV12-3 or TRBV12-4 and TRBJ1-5, with D hard to call. The CDR3 is 16 amino acids. V was shortened by 1 base and J by 0 bases, with 10 bases between the two germline ends. The CDR3: CASSLEGGYSNQPQHF. In DNA form, the CDR3 reads TGTGCCAGCAGTTTAGAGGGCGGGTATAGCAATCAGCCCCAGCATTTT.

This clonotype was recorded a few times. V and J are TRBV9 and TRBJ2-5, with TRBD1 identical over 7 bases. V was pared by 2 bases and J by 3 bases, with 4 bases of the junction left unmatched. This CDR3 has 14 amino acids. Germline V gives CDR1 SGDLS, CDR2 YYNGEE. The CDR3 DNA follows: TGTGCCAGCAGCGTTTGGGACAGAAAAGAGACCCAGTACTTC. Residues: CASSVWDRKETQYF.

The table lists this clonotype with a few counts. The chain carries TRBV9 and TRBJ2-1; D is perhaps TRBD2 (5 bases). Germline CDR1 reads SGDLS; CDR2 reads YYNGEE. The V gene lost 0 bases and the J gene lost 4 bases, with 11 bases spanning the gap. The CDR3 extends over 15 amino acids. This chain's CDR3 is CASSVASLPYNEQFF. The DNA of the CDR3 is TGTGCCAGCAGCGTAGCTAGCCTTCCTTACAATGAGCAGTTCTTC.

V is TRBV7-9 and J is TRBJ2-7; possible D gene TRBD1, 6 bases. Per the germline V gene, CDR1 is SEHNR and CDR2 is FQNEAQ (reference sequence). The CDR3 is made up of 14 amino acids. V lost 5 bases to trimming and J lost 0 bases, with 11 bases between them. CDR3 nucleotide sequence: TGTGCCAGCAGCCCGCCGGACAGCTCCTACGAGCAGTACTTC. Its protein product is CASSPPDSSYEQYF.

There are a few counts of this clonotype. This rearrangement joins TRBV28 to TRBJ2-2, with D tentatively TRBD1 (5 bases). Trimming stripped 7 bases from V and 1 base from J, with 19 bases between. This CDR3 region has 17 residues. CDR1 is MDHEN and CDR2 is SYDVKM in the germline V gene. The DNA of the CDR3 is TGTGCCAGCACTTCACCCCCCGGCAGGGAGAACACCGGGGAGCTGTTTTTT. The encoded protein is CASTSPPGRENTGELFF. The full variable domain, in which reference TRBV28 and TRBJ2-2 provide the parts outside the CDR3, is DVKVTQSSRYLVKRTGEKVFLECVQDMDHENMFWYRQDPGLGLRLIYFSYDVKMKEKGDIPEGYSVSREKKERFSLILESASTNQTSMYLCASTSPPGRENTGELFFGEGSRLTVL.

The CDR3 DNA follows: TGCGCCAGCAGCCAAGATTGGGGGCAAAACTACGAGCAGTACTTC. The encoded protein is CASSQDWGQNYEQYF. The gene calls are TRBV4-3 and TRBJ2-7, with a tentative D call TRBD1 (6 bases). CDR3 length: 15 residues. V was pared by 0 bases and J by 3 bases, with 12 bases between. Germline loops: CDR1 LGHNA, CDR2 YSLEER.

There are a few counts of this clonotype. The chain recombines TRBV10-3 with TRBJ2-7; tentatively, D is TRBD1 (6 bases). The V gene lost 6 bases and the J gene lost 3 bases, with 12 bases spanning the gap. The CDR3 spans 13 residues. The germline V gene encodes CDR1 ENHRY and CDR2 SYGVKD. In DNA form, the CDR3 reads TGTGCCATCAGCCGGGACAAAATCTACGAGCAGTACTTC. Protein: CAISRDKIYEQYF.

The rearrangement links TRBV19 to TRBJ2-4, with D perhaps TRBD1 or TRBD2 (5 bases each). Germline V gene sequence: CDR1 LNHDA, CDR2 SQIVND (reference sequence). V was shortened by 6 bases and J by 1 base, with 22 bases between the two germline ends. The CDR3 loop spans 18 amino acids. CDR3 residues: CASSTAGTGPRAKNIQYF. As DNA, the CDR3 is TGTGCCAGTAGCACAGCCGGGACCGGACCTCGCGCCAAAAACATTCAGTACTTC.

This clonotype came up many times. The genes are TRBV5-4 and TRBJ1-1, with D tentatively TRBD1 (5 bases). The CDR3 totals 15 residues. CDR1 is SGHNT and CDR2 is YYREEE in the germline V gene (reference sequence). The V and J ends lost 1 base and 0 bases respectively, with 10 bases between them. The CDR3 region has the DNA TGTGCCAGCAGCTTGCGTAGGGGAATGAACACTGAAGCTTTCTTT. This sequence encodes CASSLRRGMNTEAFF.